This T cell receptor beta chain was sequenced for a study of cytomegalovirus exposure and HLA in healthy donors. The assay was immunoSEQ multiplex PCR, and TCRdb's table has in-frame clones only and misses some. In the table there are 150,000 to 170,000 clones, 75% to 90% of which are singletons. V shed 5 bases and J shed 2 bases, with 16 bases lying between them. The CDR3 sequence is 16 residues long. Germline loops: CDR1 SGHAT, CDR2 FQNNGV. This sequence joins TRBV11-2 and TRBJ1-5; D is possibly TRBD1 (6 bases). The sample comprised PBMCs. The receptor comes from a man aged 18 to 29 in good health and CMV-seropositive. The CDR3 DNA is TGTGCCAGCAGCCAAGACGGGGGGGCAGGCAATCAGCCCCAGCATTTT. This codes for CASSQDGGAGNQPQHF.